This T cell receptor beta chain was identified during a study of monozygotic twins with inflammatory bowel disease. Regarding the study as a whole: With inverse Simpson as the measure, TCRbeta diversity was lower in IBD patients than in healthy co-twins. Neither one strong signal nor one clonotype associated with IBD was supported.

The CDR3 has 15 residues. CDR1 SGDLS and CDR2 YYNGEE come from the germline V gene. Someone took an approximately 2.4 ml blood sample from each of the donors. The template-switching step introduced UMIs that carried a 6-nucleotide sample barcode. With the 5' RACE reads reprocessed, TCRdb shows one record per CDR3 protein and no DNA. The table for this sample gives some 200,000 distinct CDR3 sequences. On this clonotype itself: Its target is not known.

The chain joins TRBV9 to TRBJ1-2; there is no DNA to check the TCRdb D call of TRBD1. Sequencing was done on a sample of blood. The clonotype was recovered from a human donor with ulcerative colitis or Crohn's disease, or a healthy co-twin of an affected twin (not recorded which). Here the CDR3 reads CASSLRDRGNYGYTF.